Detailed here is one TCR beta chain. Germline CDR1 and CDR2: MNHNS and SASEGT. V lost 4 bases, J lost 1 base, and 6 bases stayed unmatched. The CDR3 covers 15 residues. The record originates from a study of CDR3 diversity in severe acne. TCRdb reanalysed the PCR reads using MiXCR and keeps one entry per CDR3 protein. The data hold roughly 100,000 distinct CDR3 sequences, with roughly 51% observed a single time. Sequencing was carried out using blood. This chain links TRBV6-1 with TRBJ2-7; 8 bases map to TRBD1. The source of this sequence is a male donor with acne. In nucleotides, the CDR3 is TGTGCCAGCAGTGGGGACAGGACCTATTCCTACGAGCAGTACTTC. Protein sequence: CASSGDRTYSYEQYF.